These 32 T cell receptor beta chains came from one sample sequenced in a study of identical twins listed by TCRdb under 2016. Library method: 5' RACE. The run used an Illumina HiSeq 2000. The public reads were reanalyzed by TCRdb: fastp trimming at Q25, MiXCR alignment, in-frame beta chains only. Rows are unified per CDR3 protein, each entry keeping the most common DNA and genes. The sample profile shows 400,000 to 500,000 distinct CDR3 sequences; 18% of them were found once. The ten largest clones capture roughly 12% of the sample. Sequenced input: naive T cells sorted from blood. According to the study, the label for this sample's cell subset or site signals: cells isolated with a human naive T-cell isolation kit. The source is a man in his fifties or sixties in good health.

The chain carries TRBV5-8 and TRBJ1-1; D is possibly TRBD1 (6 bases). The length of the CDR3 is 13 residues. Germline V gene sequence: CDR1 SGHTS, CDR2 YDEGEE. The ends were cut back, 5 bases at V and 2 bases at J, with 10 bases in the middle. In DNA form, the CDR3 reads TGTGCCAGCAGATGGGACACAAACACTGAAGCTTTCTTT. This encodes CASRWDTNTEAFF.

This chain joins TRBV27 and TRBJ2-5; the match to TRBD2 covers 10 bases. Trimming removed 5 bases from V and 5 bases from J; junction bases left unmatched: 14. Per the germline V gene, CDR1 is MNHEY and CDR2 is SMNVEV (reference sequence). This CDR3 is 17 amino acids long. This CDR3 reads CASSIMRTSGILETQYF. DNA for the CDR3: TGTGCCAGCAGTATAATGAGGACTAGCGGAATCCTCGAGACCCAGTACTTC.

The V gene is TRBV28, the J gene TRBJ1-1; D is uncertain. The CDR3 is 14 residues long. CDR1 is MDHEN, CDR2 SYDVKM, per germline. Trimming left V 5 bases short and J 0 bases short, with 10 bases between. The CDR3 region has the DNA TGTGCCAGCAGTGTTCTTACTTTGAACACTGAAGCTTTCTTT. Its translation: CASSVLTLNTEAFF.

This clonotype was seen a few times. This chain joins TRBV14 and TRBJ1-5; TRBD1 matches 7 bases. V gave up 4 bases and J gave up 0 bases; unmatched junction bases: 15. CDR3 length: 19 amino acids. Germline CDR1 reads SGHDN; CDR2 reads FVKESK. The CDR3 bases are TGTGCCAGCAGCCTACATCGAGACAGGGATTCTTATAGCAATCAGCCCCAGCATTTT. This translates into CASSLHRDRDSYSNQPQHF.

This chain joins TRBV4-3 and TRBJ2-3, with TRBD2 identical over 9 bases. V shed 0 bases and J 4 bases; nucleotides not matched to a gene: 11. There are 18 residues in the CDR3. CDR1 LGHNA and CDR2 YSLEER come from the germline V gene. The DNA of the CDR3 is TGCGCCAGCAGCCAAGATCAAGGGACTAGCACTTCCGCAGATACGCAGTATTTT. This sequence encodes CASSQDQGTSTSADTQYF.

This clonotype was seen at least ten times. The CDR3 DNA reads TGCAGCGGTACCCCGAGACTAGCGGCCCCAGTGCAGTTCTTC. This encodes CSGTPRLAAPVQFF. The gene calls are TRBV29-1 and TRBJ2-1; 9 bases fit TRBD2. There are 14 residues in the CDR3. With V trimmed by 7 bases and J by 12 bases, 16 bases remained unmatched. CDR1 is SQVTM, CDR2 ANQGSEA, per germline.

Only a few counts were recorded for this clonotype. This sequence joins TRBV15 and TRBJ2-7; TRBD2 agrees at 9 bases. V dropped 8 bases and J dropped 2; count of bases not matched to a gene: 10. The CDR3 is made up of 15 amino acids. CDR1 is LNHNV and CDR2 is YYDKDF in the germline V gene (reference sequence). For the CDR3, the DNA is TGTGCCACCTGGGGGCCTAGCGGGGATACCTACGAGCAGTACTTC. The encoded protein is CATWGPSGDTYEQYF.

The sample holds many counts of this clonotype. The chain couples TRBV5-1 to TRBJ1-1; 9 positions match TRBD1. The V segment lost 0 bases and the J segment 5 bases; nucleotides outside the gene matches: 14. The CDR3 runs to 18 residues. CDR1 and CDR2 (germline): SGHRS, YFSETQ. The CDR3 DNA is TGCGCCAGCAGCTTGGGAACAGGGGGCGCCGGTTCACTAACTGAAGCTTTCTTT. This translates into CASSLGTGGAGSLTEAFF.

This clonotype was seen only a few times. The chain uses TRBV20-1 and TRBJ2-2, with 12 bases that match TRBD2. Germline values: CDR1 DFQATT, CDR2 SNEGSKA (reference sequence). V shed 3 bases, J shed 2 bases, and the junction held 4 bases outside the gene matches. The CDR3 length is 16 residues. CDR3 loop: CSASGTSGHNTGELFF. The CDR3 DNA reads TGCAGTGCTAGTGGGACTAGCGGGCACAACACCGGGGAGCTGTTTTTT.

This clonotype was picked up a small number of times. The chain links TRBV4-3 to TRBJ1-2, with D possibly being TRBD1 (5 bases). This CDR3 region has 15 residues. Germline V gene data show CDR1 as LGHNA and CDR2 as YSLEER. Trimming pared 4 bases from V and 4 bases from J, leaving 16 bases between. CDR3 nucleotide sequence: TGCGCCAGCAGCCCAGAGAGTGGGGGAGGCTATGGCTACACCTTC. Protein: CASSPESGGGYGYTF.

This clonotype has only one observation. The conserved phenylalanine or tryptophan is not found at the CDR3 terminus, so this likely reflects a read error. The chain combines TRBV5-5 with TRBJ2-2; tentative D call: TRBD2 (7 bases). This CDR3 region has 17 residues. The germline V and J ends were trimmed by 4 bases and 0 bases, with 16 bases remaining between them. In germline, CDR1 is SGHKS, CDR2 YYEKEE (reference sequence). DNA for the CDR3: TGTGCCAGCAGCGTGTCCGGCGGGGGCACGAACACCGGGGAGCTGTTTTTA. It yields the protein CASSVSGGGTNTGELFL.

On this clonotype: A much larger clone differs by one base, so this may be a read error. The genes are TRBV7-9 and TRBJ1-6, with D possibly being TRBD1 (5 bases). Germline V CDR1 and CDR2: SEHNR, FQNEAQ (reference sequence). CDR3 length equals 14 residues. The CDR3 reads CASRNNGTPKSLQF. The CDR3 DNA reads TGTGCCAGCAGAAACAACGGGACGCCCAAGTCCCTCCAATTT.

This clonotype appeared a few times. The chain couples TRBV20-1 to TRBJ1-6; 7 positions match TRBD1. The V gene's germline CDR1 is DFQATT and CDR2 SNEGSKA (reference sequence). After removal of 4 bases from V and 14 bases from J, the junction contained 8 bases not matched to a gene. This CDR3 is 12 amino acids long. CDR3 protein: CSATRGSGTLHF. Here the CDR3 DNA reads TGCAGTGCTACCAGGGGGAGTGGGACCCTCCACTTT.

This clonotype showed up many times. The gene calls are TRBV24-1 and TRBJ2-1; D gene uncertain. This CDR3 has 12 amino acids. CDR1 and CDR2 (germline): KGHDR, SFDVKD. V was trimmed by 0 bases and J by 8 bases, leaving 4 bases between them. CDR3 nucleotides: TGTGCCACCAGTGATTTGGGTTATGAGCAGTTCTTC. Its protein product is CATSDLGYEQFF.

This clonotype has a handful of counts. The chain joins TRBV7-2 to TRBJ2-3; D gene uncertain. This CDR3 comprises 12 residues. V was cut by 5 bases and J by 11 bases, with 14 bases left in between. Germline lookup yields CDR1 SGHTA and CDR2 FQGNSA. CDR3 sequence reads: CASSNGVGWQYF. The CDR3 DNA sequence: TGTGCCAGCAGCAATGGCGTCGGGTGGCAGTATTTT. Based on the CDR3 plus reference TRBV7-2 and TRBJ2-3, the full variable domain is GAGVSQSPSNKVTEKGKDVELRCDPISGHTALYWYRQSLGQGLEFLIYFQGNSAPDKSGLPSDRFSAERTGGSVSTLTIQRTQQEDSAVYLCASSNGVGWQYFGPGTRLTVL.

This clonotype was picked up many times. The rearrangement uses TRBV28 and TRBJ1-1; D not certain. The V gene's germline CDR1 is MDHEN and CDR2 SYDVKM. The V end was cut by 8 bases, the J end by 1 base, with 14 bases between. CDR3 length: 14 residues. DNA of the CDR3: TGTGCCAGCCATTTCCGCTCACCGAACACTGAAGCTTTCTTT. Translating it yields CASHFRSPNTEAFF.

This clonotype appeared once. At one end, the junction sequence differs from germline, possibly due to a read error. CDR3 bases: TGTGCCAGCTCACAGACGGGACAGTTAACCTACGATCAGTACTTC. Protein sequence: CASSQTGQLTYDQYF. The V gene is TRBV18, the J gene TRBJ2-7; 7 positions match TRBD1. This CDR3 has 15 amino acids. Germline loops: CDR1 KGHSH, CDR2 LQKENI.

In its sample, this clonotype was seen a few times. V and J are TRBV5-1 and TRBJ1-4; no clear D. This CDR3 spans 15 amino acids. V was clipped by 0 bases and J by 5 bases, with 11 bases between them. CDR1 is SGHRS, CDR2 YFSETQ, per germline. CDR3 DNA sequence: TGCGCCAGCAGCTTGGGGGCGGCGGGAAATGAAAAACTGTTTTTT. Protein: CASSLGAAGNEKLFF.

This chain uses TRBV10-3 with TRBJ2-4; 11 positions agree with TRBD2. The CDR3 runs 16 residues. Unmatched junction bases numbered 3, after V lost 0 bases and J lost 5 bases. The germline V gene has CDR1 ENHRY and CDR2 SYGVKD. This CDR3 reads CAISESKLAGENIQYF. The DNA for the CDR3 is TGTGCCATCAGTGAGTCCAAACTAGCGGGGGAAAACATTCAGTACTTC.

This clonotype was seen a handful of times. CDR3 amino acids: CASSSPGGAFTGELFF. CDR3 sequence (DNA): TGTGCCAGCAGCTCCCCCGGGGGGGCCTTCACCGGGGAGCTGTTTTTT. The chain uses TRBV11-2 and TRBJ2-2, with 8 bases matching TRBD2. The junction had 8 bases not matched to a gene; V was cut back by 4 bases and J by 4 bases. CDR3 length: 16 amino acids. The V gene's germline CDR1 is SGHAT and CDR2 FQNNGV.

The chain couples TRBV27 to TRBJ2-5, with no clear D. Germline-derived CDR1 and CDR2 are MNHEY and SMNVEV (reference sequence). The CDR3 is 13 residues long. V lost 2 bases to trimming and J lost 1 base, with 5 bases between them. The CDR3 region is CASSLTFQETQYF. Here the CDR3 DNA reads TGTGCCAGCAGTTTAACGTTCCAAGAGACCCAGTACTTC.

This clonotype was seen more than once but under ten times. V is TRBV5-1 and J is TRBJ2-7; 8 bases agree with TRBD2. Germline V CDR1 and CDR2: SGHRS, YFSETQ. This CDR3 has 15 residues. The ends lost 2 bases at V and 4 bases at J; junction bases unmatched: 8. The CDR3 DNA reads as TGCGCCAGCAGCTTCCTAGCGGGTAGGGAGTACGAGCAGTACTTC. This codes for CASSFLAGREYEQYF.

This clonotype was seen only a few times. This rearrangement joins TRBV12-3 or TRBV12-4 to TRBJ1-4, with a weak D call TRBD1 (5 bases). Trimming removed 1 base at V and 3 bases at J, with 6 bases between. The CDR3 has 14 residues. CDR3: CASSLVQANEKLFF. The CDR3 nucleotides are TGTGCCAGCAGTTTAGTACAGGCTAATGAAAAACTGTTTTTT.

V is TRBV6-2 or TRBV6-3 and J is TRBJ2-1; 10 bases align to TRBD2. Germline CDR1 reads MNHEY; CDR2 reads SVGEGT. The ends lost 11 bases at V and 8 bases at J; junction bases unmatched: 9. The CDR3 contains 13 residues. The CDR3 loop reads CACRGSGRHEQFF. In nucleotides, the CDR3 is TGTGCCTGCCGTGGTAGCGGGAGGCATGAGCAGTTCTTC.

At least ten counts were recorded for this clonotype. This chain joins TRBV7-9 and TRBJ1-5; 7 bases match TRBD1. Germline CDR1 reads SEHNR; CDR2 reads FQNEAQ (reference sequence). This CDR3 has 16 amino acids. V shed 4 bases and J 2 bases; nucleotides not matched to a gene: 8. For the CDR3, the DNA is TGTGCCAGCAGCTCCGAATACGGGACAGGCAATCAGCCCCAGCATTTT. Its translation: CASSSEYGTGNQPQHF. The full variable domain, completed using reference TRBV7-9 and TRBJ1-5, is DTGVSQNPRHKITKRGQNVTFRCDPISEHNRLYWYRQTLGQGPEFLTYFQNEAQLEKSRLLSDRFSAERPKGSFSTLEIQRTEQGDSAMYLCASSSEYGTGNQPQHFGDGTRLSIL.

This clonotype was picked up a small number of times. This sequence joins TRBV20-1 and TRBJ2-7; possible D gene TRBD1, 6 bases. The CDR3 has 14 amino acids. V lost 1 base and J lost 5, with 15 bases in between. Germline assignment: CDR1 DFQATT and CDR2 SNEGSKA (reference sequence). Here the CDR3 DNA reads TGCAGTGCTAGAGTTGTCAGGGGAGTCGACGAGCAGTACTTC. Amino acids: CSARVVRGVDEQYF.

This clonotype was detected ten times or more. The rearrangement joins TRBV15 to TRBJ2-2; tentatively, D is TRBD1 or TRBD2 (5 bases each). The CDR3 totals 16 residues. Trimming took off 2 bases at V and 0 bases at J, with 10 bases between the two ends. CDR1 and CDR2 from the germline V gene are LNHNV and YYDKDF (reference sequence). This CDR3 is CATSRFGTANTGELFF. DNA for the CDR3: TGTGCCACCAGCAGATTCGGGACGGCGAACACCGGGGAGCTGTTTTTT.

This clonotype was seen repeatedly, ten times or more. V usage is TRBV12-3 or TRBV12-4 and J usage is TRBJ2-2; the D gene could be TRBD1 or TRBD2 (5 bases each). The CDR3 is 15 residues long. V shed 3 bases and J shed 4 bases, with 12 bases lying between them. The CDR3 is CASSFGGQTTGELFF. The CDR3 DNA follows: TGTGCCAGCAGTTTTGGAGGACAAACCACCGGGGAGCTGTTTTTT.

This clonotype was observed at least ten times. The chain uses TRBV10-3 and TRBJ2-7; 9 bases map to TRBD2. CDR1 is ENHRY, CDR2 SYGVKD, per germline. V lost 8 bases, J lost 2 bases, and 10 bases stayed unmatched. This CDR3 spans 15 amino acids. The CDR3 sequence is CAIQGGRELAYEQYF. As DNA, the CDR3 is TGTGCCATCCAGGGCGGGAGGGAACTCGCCTACGAGCAGTACTTC.

The chain has TRBV14 and TRBJ2-7, with D uncertain. Germline CDR1 is SGHDN and CDR2 is FVKESK. Deletions cut 1 base from V and 2 bases from J, with 15 bases between. The CDR3 is made up of 16 amino acids. The CDR3 DNA reads as TGTGCCAGCAGCCAAGTTTCAGCCAGTCAACCCTACGAGCAGTACTTC. This translates into CASSQVSASQPYEQYF.

There are a few counts of this clonotype. The chain joins TRBV7-2 to TRBJ2-1, with D possibly being TRBD2 (5 bases). This CDR3 contains 17 residues. Trimming removed 6 bases from V and 0 bases from J, with 18 bases in between. The V gene's germline CDR1 is SGHTA and CDR2 FQGNSA. The CDR3 bases are TGTGCCAGCAGTCTAGCTGGTGGCGGCCGCTCCTACAATGAGCAGTTCTTC. Encoded protein: CASSLAGGGRSYNEQFF. Full variable domain (outside the CDR3, taken from reference TRBV7-2 and TRBJ2-1): GAGVSQSPSNKVTEKGKDVELRCDPISGHTALYWYRQSLGQGLEFLIYFQGNSAPDKSGLPSDRFSAERTGGSVSTLTIQRTQQEDSAVYLCASSLAGGGRSYNEQFFGPGTRLTVL.

This clonotype was detected only a few times. V is TRBV12-3 or TRBV12-4 and J is TRBJ2-3; tentatively, D is TRBD1 (6 bases). This CDR3 contains 16 residues. V was clipped by 4 bases and J by 0 bases, with 14 bases between them. This chain's CDR3 is CASSSLDRFSTDTQYF. CDR3 nucleotide sequence: TGTGCCAGCAGTTCGCTGGACAGATTTAGCACAGATACGCAGTATTTT.